These 18 T cell receptor beta chains originate from one sample sequenced in a study of blood T cells in healthy people across ages. It was with a sample-barcoded 5' primer and a J-beta primer mix that a second PCR of roughly 7 to 12 cycles was run. TCRdb re-called the 5' RACE reads through MiXCR, storing one row per CDR3 protein. Of 1.5 million to 2 million distinct CDR3 sequences in the sample, approximately 30% were seen once. Sequences were obtained from blood. The receptor set was obtained from a woman aged 30 to 39 in good health.

This clonotype appeared a few times. V and J are TRBV21-1 and TRBJ2-7; TRBD1 reflects the table's D call only, with no check against the DNA. TRBV21-1 is reported as a pseudogene. This CDR3 comprises 14 residues. The CDR3 nucleotides read TGTGCCAGCGCGAGAGCACCCGGAGGCTACGAGCAGTACTTC. It is translated as CASARAPGGYEQYF.

The chain couples TRBV5-1 to TRBJ2-3; either TRBD1 or TRBD2 may fit D (5 bases each). This CDR3 contains 15 residues. CDR1 and CDR2 from the germline V gene are SGHRS and YFSETQ. Trimming cost V 5 bases and J 4 bases, with 17 bases left between them. CDR3 DNA: TGCGCCAGCAGTGGTCAGGGTCGGGGCCCAGATACGCAGTATTTT. It specifies CASSGQGRGPDTQYF.

There are many counts of this clonotype. V usage is TRBV29-1 and J usage is TRBJ2-5; D not certain. Germline V lookup: CDR1 SQVTM, CDR2 ANQGSEA. Trimming left V 6 bases short and J 1 base short, with 15 bases between. The CDR3 covers 14 residues. Written as DNA, the CDR3 is TGCAGCGTCCCCGCCGGAGACTCCCAAGAGACCCAGTACTTC. It translates to CSVPAGDSQETQYF. Full variable domain (outside the CDR3, taken from reference TRBV29-1 and TRBJ2-5): SAVISQKPSRDICQRGTSLTIQCQVDSQVTMMFWYRQQPGQSLTLIATANQGSEATYESGFVIDKFPISRPNLTFSTLTVSNMSPEDSSIYLCSVPAGDSQETQYFGPGTRLLVL.

This clonotype was seen more than once but under ten times. The chain uses TRBV4-1 and TRBJ2-7, with 10 bases fitting TRBD2. The J segment lost 2 bases and the V segment lost 3 bases, leaving 7 bases of the junction unmatched. The CDR3 has 16 residues. Per germline, CDR1 MGHRA and CDR2 YSYEKL. CDR3 nucleotides: TGCGCCAGCAGCCACCTACTAGCGGGATCAACCTACGAGCAGTACTTC. Translation gives CASSHLLAGSTYEQYF.

The chain recombines TRBV27 with TRBJ1-2; the D gene is possibly TRBD1 (5 bases). CDR1 and CDR2 (germline): MNHEY, SMNVEV (reference sequence). This CDR3 region has 14 residues. The V end was cut by 1 base, the J end by 6 bases, with 12 bases between. The CDR3: CASSLWSGSNGYTF. CDR3 DNA: TGTGCCAGCAGTTTATGGTCAGGGTCCAATGGCTACACCTTC.

Concerning this clonotype: At one boundary the junction diverges from the germline segment, which might be a read error. The chain combines TRBV5-1 with TRBJ1-4; TRBD1 matches at 7 bases. In germline, CDR1 is SGHRS, CDR2 YFSETQ. The CDR3 has 13 amino acids. The CDR3 sequence: CASSQGTEEKRFF. The CDR3, as DNA: TGCGCCAGCAGCCAAGGGACAGAAGAAAAACGGTTTTTT. The full variable domain, with the rest looked up from reference TRBV5-1 and TRBJ1-4, is KAGVTQTPRYLIKTRGQQVTLSCSPISGHRSVSWYQQTPGQGLQFLFEYFSETQRNKGNFPGRFSGRQFSNSRSEMNVSTLELGDSALYLCASSQGTEEKRFFGSGTQLSVL.

Turning to this clonotype: It may be a read error: a sequence one base away is much more abundant. J is TRBJ1-5 and V is TRBV7-2, with 8 bases that match TRBD1. The CDR3 runs 15 residues. Germline CDR1 is SGHTA and CDR2 is FQGNSA. The CDR3 protein is CVSSGSTGGNQPQHF. In DNA form, the CDR3 reads TGTGTCAGCAGCGGGTCGACAGGGGGCAATCAGCCCCAGCATTTT.

J is TRBJ2-7 and V is TRBV3-1; D may be TRBD1 or TRBD2 (6 bases each). Trimming took 4 bases from V and 2 from J, leaving 12 bases between them. In germline, CDR1 is LGHDT, CDR2 YNNKEL (reference sequence). The CDR3 runs 14 residues. CDR3 DNA: TGTGCCAGCAGCCGGAGGGGGAGCCCCTACGAGCAGTACTTC. This sequence encodes CASSRRGSPYEQYF.

This clonotype has a handful of counts. The V and J genes are TRBV12-3 or TRBV12-4 and TRBJ2-4; TRBD1 matches 7 bases. With V trimmed by 4 bases and J by 2 bases, 5 bases remained unmatched. This CDR3 is built from 15 residues. CDR3 nucleotides: TGTGCCAGCAGTTCAGAACAGGGGACCAAAAACATTCAGTACTTC. The encoded protein is CASSSEQGTKNIQYF.

The chain recombines TRBV7-9 with TRBJ2-4, with TRBD2 identical over 9 bases. V shed 4 bases and J 0 bases; nucleotides not matched to a gene: 4. The CDR3 length is 16 residues. Germline CDR1 is SEHNR and CDR2 is FQNEAQ (reference sequence). CDR3 in DNA: TGTGCCAGCAGCTCTATAGCGGGGGCAGCCAAAAACATTCAGTACTTC. Translating gives CASSSIAGAAKNIQYF.

This chain links TRBV4-3 with TRBJ2-1; D gene ambiguous. Deletions cut 0 bases from V and 3 bases from J, with 9 bases between. The CDR3 covers 15 residues. CDR1 LGHNA and CDR2 YSLEER come from the germline V gene. The CDR3 loop is CASSQDPALYNEQFF. DNA for the CDR3: TGCGCCAGCAGCCAAGATCCGGCCCTCTACAATGAGCAGTTCTTC.

With respect to this clonotype: Just one base apart from a much larger clone, this may be a read error. V is TRBV3-1 and J is TRBJ2-5; D uncertain. The J call may be mistaken, given a closer DNA end match to TRBJ2-1. The CDR3 runs 14 residues. Per germline, CDR1 LGHDT and CDR2 YNNKEL (reference sequence). The CDR3 spells CAIRTAGKQETQFF. The CDR3, as DNA: TGTGCCATCCGGACCGCCGGTAAACAAGAGACCCAGTTCTTC.

Note on this clonotype: With a much larger clone just one base away, this may be a read error. V and J are TRBV5-5 and TRBJ2-3; 7 positions match TRBD2. CDR1 is SGHKS and CDR2 is YYEKEE in the germline V gene (reference sequence). The CDR3 covers 13 residues. The J segment lost 8 bases and the V segment lost 1 base, leaving 4 bases of the junction unmatched. The CDR3 sequence is CASSLPPGGTQYF. The CDR3 nucleotides read TGTGCCAGCAGCTTGCCTCCGGGGGGTACGCAGTATTTT.

This clonotype was counted only a few times. The genes are TRBV7-6 and TRBJ2-6; D unclear. V shed 8 bases and J shed 4 bases, with 9 bases lying between them. CDR1 and CDR2 (germline): SGHVS, FNYEAQ. The CDR3 has 13 amino acids. The CDR3 DNA sequence: TGTGCCAGCGGGCCTGAAGGGGCCAACGTCCTGACTTTC. Amino acids: CASGPEGANVLTF.

The chain carries TRBV7-9 and TRBJ2-3; D not resolved. The CDR3 runs 10 residues. CDR1 is SEHNR, CDR2 FQNEAQ, per germline (reference sequence). Trimming removed 11 bases from V and 4 bases from J, with 7 bases in between. CDR3 sequence reads: CAWSADTQYF. In DNA form, the CDR3 reads TGTGCCTGGAGCGCAGATACGCAGTATTTT.

V is TRBV13 and J is TRBJ2-7; D perhaps matches TRBD1 (6 bases). The CDR3 loop spans 12 amino acids. CDR1 and CDR2 from the germline V gene are PRHDT and FYEKMQ (reference sequence). V was shortened by 4 bases and J by 7 bases, with 11 bases between the two germline ends. CDR3 region: CASSYRVAEQYF. CDR3 nucleotides: TGTGCCAGCAGCTACAGGGTTGCTGAGCAGTACTTC.

This clonotype was seen only a few times. This chain joins TRBV15 and TRBJ1-4, with unresolved D. V lost 0 bases to trimming and J lost 7 bases, with 15 bases between them. Germline CDR1 is LNHNV and CDR2 is YYDKDF (reference sequence). This CDR3 has 16 amino acids. The CDR3 is CATSRDFASFGEKLFF. CDR3 nucleotide sequence: TGTGCCACCAGCAGAGATTTCGCCAGCTTCGGTGAAAAACTGTTTTTT.

This chain uses TRBV7-2 with TRBJ2-1; possible D gene TRBD2, 7 bases. V dropped 5 bases and J dropped 7 bases, with 15 bases sitting between them. Germline V gives CDR1 SGHTA, CDR2 FQGNSA. The CDR3 loop spans 14 amino acids. The CDR3 nucleotides are TGTGCCAGCAGCCGGGGGGCCATAGGGAATGAGCAGTTCTTC. This encodes CASSRGAIGNEQFF.